Reported below is one T cell receptor beta chain. The target antigen is unknown. The sample originates from a study of OX40 agonist ivuxolimab in advanced cancers. Study-level results: The authors did not determine the antigen specificity of the expanded peripheral T cells. Some patients who did not respond also had low normalized T-cell clonal expansion.

The CDR3 is made up of 16 amino acids. V lost 2 bases and J lost 2; bases outside the gene matches: 3. From germline, CDR1 is SGDLS and CDR2 YYNGEE. Sequencing used immunoSEQ multiplex PCR; TCRdb keeps in-frame clones, though not all of them. This sample has 100,000 or so clones, with more than 75% found just once. The chain is built from TRBV9 and TRBJ2-7; 14 positions match TRBD2. Source: CD4+ or CD8+ T cells sorted from blood, taken in a trial of the OX40 agonist ivuxolimab. The sequence was obtained from an adult with an advanced solid tumor such as melanoma, head and neck, liver or kidney cancer. The CDR3 nucleotides are TGTGCCAGCAGCGTGCAGGGACTAGCGGGGGCCTACGAGCAGTACTTC. Translated, it gives CASSVQGLAGAYEQYF.